A selection of T cell receptor beta chains follows, all from one sample in a study of cytomegalovirus exposure and HLA in healthy donors. Sequencing used immunoSEQ multiplex PCR; TCRdb keeps in-frame clones, though not all of them. Of about 150,000 clones listed, 73% are singletons. Material: PBMCs. The receptors originated from a woman aged 18-29 years in good health and CMV-seronegative. Both conserved end residues are part of each CDR3. The D gene is left open where the match is weak. Clone size is stated in some rows and not others, as once, few, many or a class when expanded.

>-|TRBV10-3|15|-|TRBJ2-7
TGTGCCATCGGTGGTGATGGAGGACCCACCTACGAGCAGTACTTC
CAIGGDGGPTYEQYF
>-|TRBV25-1|16|-|TRBJ2-2
TGTGCCAGCAGTGAATTCAAGGACTTACCGCCCGGGGAGCTGTTTTTT
CASSEFKDLPPGELFF
>-|TRBV5-1|15|-|TRBJ1-1
TGCGCCAGCAGCTTGGTCGGGGGGGCGAACACTGAAGCTTTCTTT
CASSLVGGANTEAFF
>once|TRBV12-2|16|-|TRBJ1-5
TGTGCAAGTCGCTTAGTCGAGAGACAGAAGGGTCAGCCCCAGCATTTT
CASRLVERQKGQPQHF
>-|TRBV7-9|18|-|TRBJ1-3
TGTGCCAGCAGCTTAGACTACAGGGCCTCGAGCTCTGGAAACACCATATATTTT
CASSLDYRASSSGNTIYF
>-|TRBV5-4|14|-|TRBJ2-5
TGTGCCAGCAGCTTGGCCGTAGAGGAAGAGACCCAGTACTTC
CASSLAVEEETQYF
>-|TRBV15|16|-|TRBJ1-5
TGTGCCACCAGCAGAGATTGGTCGGGGAGCAATCAGCCCCAGCATTTT
CATSRDWSGSNQPQHF
>-|TRBV6-5|15|-|TRBJ1-4
TGTGCCAGCAGTTCCATCGACAGGCTTAATGAAAAACTGTTTTTT
CASSSIDRLNEKLFF
>few|TRBV7-9|12|-|TRBJ1-1
TGTGCCAGCAGCTTCCGGAACACTGAAGCTTTCTTT
CASSFRNTEAFF
>once|TRBV5-1|15|-|TRBJ2-7
TGCGCCAGCAGCTTGGCGAGCGGGTCGGCCTACGAGCAGTACTTC
CASSLASGSAYEQYF
>-|TRBV5-1|17|-|TRBJ2-5
TGCGCCAGCAGCCCAAAATTCCGGGTCCCCCGAGAAGAGACCCAGTACTTC
CASSPKFRVPREETQYF
>-|TRBV2|14|TRBD1|TRBJ1-4
TGTGCCAGCAGGGGGACAGGGGTTAATGAAAAACTGTTTTTT
CASRGTGVNEKLFF
>-|TRBV9|17|TRBD2|TRBJ2-1
TGTGCCAGCAGTTCGGCTAGCGGGAGGGGATCATACAATGAGCAGTTCTTC
CASSSASGRGSYNEQFF
>-|TRBV21-1|15|-|TRBJ2-2
TGTGCCAGCAGCAAAGGGGCCTGGGACACCGGGGAGCTGTTTTTT
CASSKGAWDTGELFF